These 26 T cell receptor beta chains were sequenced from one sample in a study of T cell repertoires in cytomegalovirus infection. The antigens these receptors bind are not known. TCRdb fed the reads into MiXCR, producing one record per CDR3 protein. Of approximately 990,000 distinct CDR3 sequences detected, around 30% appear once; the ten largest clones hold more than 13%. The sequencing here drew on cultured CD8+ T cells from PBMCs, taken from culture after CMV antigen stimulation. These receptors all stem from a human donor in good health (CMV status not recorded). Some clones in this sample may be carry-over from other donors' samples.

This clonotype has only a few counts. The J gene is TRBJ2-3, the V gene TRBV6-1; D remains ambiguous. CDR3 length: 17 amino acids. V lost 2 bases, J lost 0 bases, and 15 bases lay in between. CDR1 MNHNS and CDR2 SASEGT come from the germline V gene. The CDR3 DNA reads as TGTGCCAGCAGTGAATCTTCAGATGCAGCTAGCACAGATACGCAGTATTTT. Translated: CASSESSDAASTDTQYF.

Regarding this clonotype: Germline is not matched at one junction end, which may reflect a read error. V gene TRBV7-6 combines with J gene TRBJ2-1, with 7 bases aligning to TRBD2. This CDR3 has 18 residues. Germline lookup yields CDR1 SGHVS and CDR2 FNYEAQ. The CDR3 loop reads CANSSLAGPSRDDNEQFF. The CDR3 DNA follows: TGTGCCAACAGCTCCTTAGCGGGTCCATCACGGGACGACAATGAGCAGTTCTTC.

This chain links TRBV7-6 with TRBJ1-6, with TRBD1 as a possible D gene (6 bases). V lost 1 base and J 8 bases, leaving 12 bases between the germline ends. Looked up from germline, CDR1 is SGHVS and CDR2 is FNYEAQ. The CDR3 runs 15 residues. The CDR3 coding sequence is TGTGCCAGCAGCTTAGTTGGGGGCGTGTATTCACCCCTCCACTTT. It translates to CASSLVGGVYSPLHF.

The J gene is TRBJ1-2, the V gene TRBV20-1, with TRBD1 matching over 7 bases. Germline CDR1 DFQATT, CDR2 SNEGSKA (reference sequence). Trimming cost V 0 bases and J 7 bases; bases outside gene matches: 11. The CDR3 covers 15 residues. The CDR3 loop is CSARDVWRGQSGYTF. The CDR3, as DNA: TGCAGTGCTAGAGACGTCTGGAGGGGGCAAAGTGGCTACACCTTC.

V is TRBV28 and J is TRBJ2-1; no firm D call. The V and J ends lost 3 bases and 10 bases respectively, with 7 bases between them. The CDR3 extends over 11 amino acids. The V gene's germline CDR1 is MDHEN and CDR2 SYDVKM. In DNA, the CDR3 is TGTGCCAGCAGTTTCAGCACGGAGCAGTTCTTC. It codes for CASSFSTEQFF.

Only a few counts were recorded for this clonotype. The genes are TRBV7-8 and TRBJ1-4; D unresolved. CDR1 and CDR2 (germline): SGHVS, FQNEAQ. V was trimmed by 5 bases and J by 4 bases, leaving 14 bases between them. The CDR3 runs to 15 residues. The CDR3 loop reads CASSPRGRYNEKLFF. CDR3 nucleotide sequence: TGTGCCAGCAGCCCGCGCGGTCGATATAATGAAAAACTGTTTTTT.

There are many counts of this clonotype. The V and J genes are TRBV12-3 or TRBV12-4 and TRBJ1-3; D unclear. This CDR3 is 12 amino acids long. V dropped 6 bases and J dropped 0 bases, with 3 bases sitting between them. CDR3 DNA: TGTGCCAGCAGCCGCTCTGGAAACACCATATATTTT. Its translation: CASSRSGNTIYF.

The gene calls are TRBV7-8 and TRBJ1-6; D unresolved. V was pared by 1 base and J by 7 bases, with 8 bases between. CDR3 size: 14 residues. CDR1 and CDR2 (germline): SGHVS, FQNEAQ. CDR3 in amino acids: CASSLVNNNSPLHF. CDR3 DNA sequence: TGTGCCAGCAGCTTAGTTAATAACAATTCACCCCTCCACTTT.

CDR3 bases: TGCGCCAGCAGTGAGACCCAGGGGAGCAATCAGCCCCAGCATTTT. This encodes CASSETQGSNQPQHF. The chain links TRBV10-2 to TRBJ1-5, with a possible D match to TRBD1 (6 bases). Per the germline V gene, CDR1 is WSHSY and CDR2 is SAAADI. This CDR3 spans 15 amino acids. Trimming removed 2 bases from V and 1 base from J, with 9 bases in between.

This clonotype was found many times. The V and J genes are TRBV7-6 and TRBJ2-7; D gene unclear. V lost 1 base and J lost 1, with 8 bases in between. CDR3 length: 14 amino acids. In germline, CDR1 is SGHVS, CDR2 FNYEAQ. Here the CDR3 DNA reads TGTGCCAGCAGCTTAGATCCGGGTTCCTACGAGCAGTACTTC. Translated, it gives CASSLDPGSYEQYF.

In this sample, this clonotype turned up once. The CDR3 region is CASSHRLNSPLHF. The CDR3 bases are TGTGCCAGCAGCCATCGACTTAATTCACCCCTCCACTTT. This chain connects TRBV14 to TRBJ1-6; D call uncertain. V was pared by 3 bases and J by 6 bases, with 6 bases between. CDR3 size: 13 residues. Per germline, CDR1 SGHDN and CDR2 FVKESK.

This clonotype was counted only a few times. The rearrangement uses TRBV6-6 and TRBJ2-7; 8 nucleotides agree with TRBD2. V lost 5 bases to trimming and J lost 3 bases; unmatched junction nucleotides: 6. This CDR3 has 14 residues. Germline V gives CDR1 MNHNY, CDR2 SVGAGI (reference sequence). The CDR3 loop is CASSPPAGGYEQYF. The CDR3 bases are TGTGCCAGCAGTCCCCCGGCGGGGGGCTACGAGCAGTACTTC.

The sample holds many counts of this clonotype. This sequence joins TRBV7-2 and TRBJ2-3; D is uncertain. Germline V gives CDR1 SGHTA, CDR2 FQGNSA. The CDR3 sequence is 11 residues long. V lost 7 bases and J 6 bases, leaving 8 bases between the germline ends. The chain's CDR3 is CASTWVDTQYF. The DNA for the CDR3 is TGTGCCAGCACTTGGGTGGATACGCAGTATTTT.

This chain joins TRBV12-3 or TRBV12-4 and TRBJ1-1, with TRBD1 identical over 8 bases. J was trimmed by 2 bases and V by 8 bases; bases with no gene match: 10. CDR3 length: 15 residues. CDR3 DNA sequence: TGTGCCAGCCCATACGATGGACAGGGCAACACTGAAGCTTTCTTT. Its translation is CASPYDGQGNTEAFF.

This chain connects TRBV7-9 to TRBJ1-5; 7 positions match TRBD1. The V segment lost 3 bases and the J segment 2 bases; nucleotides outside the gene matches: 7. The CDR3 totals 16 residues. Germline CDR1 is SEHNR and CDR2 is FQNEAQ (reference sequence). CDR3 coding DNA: TGTGCCAGCAGCTTGTCGAGGACAGGTGGCAATCAGCCCCAGCATTTT. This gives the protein CASSLSRTGGNQPQHF.

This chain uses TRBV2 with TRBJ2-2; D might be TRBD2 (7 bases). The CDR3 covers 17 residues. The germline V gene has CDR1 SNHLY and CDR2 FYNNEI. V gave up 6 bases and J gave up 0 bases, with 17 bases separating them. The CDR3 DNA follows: TGTGCCAGCAGCGGGGGGCTAGTTTATACGAACACCGGGGAGCTGTTTTTT. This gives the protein CASSGGLVYTNTGELFF.

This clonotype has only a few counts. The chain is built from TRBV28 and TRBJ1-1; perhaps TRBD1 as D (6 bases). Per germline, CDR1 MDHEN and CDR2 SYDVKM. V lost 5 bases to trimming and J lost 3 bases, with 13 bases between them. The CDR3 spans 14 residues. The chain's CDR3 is CASSLTGSDTEAFF. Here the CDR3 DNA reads TGTGCCAGCAGTCTTACAGGGTCGGACACTGAAGCTTTCTTT.

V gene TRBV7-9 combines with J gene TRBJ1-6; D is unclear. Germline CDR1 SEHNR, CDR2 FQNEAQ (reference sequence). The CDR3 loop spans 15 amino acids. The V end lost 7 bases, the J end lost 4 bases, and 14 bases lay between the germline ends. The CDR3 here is CASTPPEPYNSPLHF. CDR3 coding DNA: TGTGCCAGCACTCCCCCGGAGCCGTATAATTCACCCCTCCACTTT.

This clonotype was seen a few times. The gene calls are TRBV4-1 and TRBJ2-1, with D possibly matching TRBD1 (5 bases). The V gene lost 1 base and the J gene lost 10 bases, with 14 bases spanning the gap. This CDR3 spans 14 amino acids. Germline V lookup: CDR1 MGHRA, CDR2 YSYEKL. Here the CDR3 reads CASSQGPTAKEQFF. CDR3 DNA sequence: TGCGCCAGCAGCCAAGGGCCGACAGCGAAGGAGCAGTTCTTC.

The CDR3 here is CASSLTPTRIGAGTDTQYF. The DNA of the CDR3 is TGTGCCAGCAGCTTAACCCCAACAAGAATCGGGGCTGGCACAGATACGCAGTATTTT. The genes are TRBV7-9 and TRBJ2-3, with D perhaps given as TRBD1 or TRBD2 (5 bases each). The germline V gene has CDR1 SEHNR and CDR2 FQNEAQ (reference sequence). Trimming removed 2 bases from V and 1 base from J, with 22 bases in between. This CDR3 has 19 amino acids.

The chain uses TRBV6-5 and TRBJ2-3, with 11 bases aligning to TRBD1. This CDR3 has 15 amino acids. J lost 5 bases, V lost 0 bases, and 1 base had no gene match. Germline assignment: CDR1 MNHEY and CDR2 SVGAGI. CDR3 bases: TGTGCCAGCAGTTACTCGGACAGGGGGCAAGATACGCAGTATTTT. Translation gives CASSYSDRGQDTQYF.

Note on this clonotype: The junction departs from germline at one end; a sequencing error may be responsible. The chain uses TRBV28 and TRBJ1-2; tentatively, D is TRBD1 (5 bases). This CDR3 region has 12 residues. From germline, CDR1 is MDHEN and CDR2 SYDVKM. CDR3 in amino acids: CAGLRGAEGCTF. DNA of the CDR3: TGTGCCGGCCTACGGGGCGCAGAAGGCTGCACCTTC.

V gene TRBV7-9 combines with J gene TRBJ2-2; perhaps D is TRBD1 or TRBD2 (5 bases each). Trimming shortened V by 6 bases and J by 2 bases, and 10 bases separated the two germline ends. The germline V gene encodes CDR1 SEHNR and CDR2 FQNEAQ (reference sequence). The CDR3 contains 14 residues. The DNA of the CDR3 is TGTGCCAGCAGAGGGGAGATAAACACCGGGGAGCTGTTTTTT. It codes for CASRGEINTGELFF.

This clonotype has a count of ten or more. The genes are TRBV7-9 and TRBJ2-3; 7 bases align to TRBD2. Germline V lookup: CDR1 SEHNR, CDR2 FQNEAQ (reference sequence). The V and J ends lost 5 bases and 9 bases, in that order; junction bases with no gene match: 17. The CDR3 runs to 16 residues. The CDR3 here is CASSLLLAKVRGTQYF. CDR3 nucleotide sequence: TGTGCCAGCAGCCTGTTACTAGCGAAGGTGCGGGGGACGCAGTATTTT.

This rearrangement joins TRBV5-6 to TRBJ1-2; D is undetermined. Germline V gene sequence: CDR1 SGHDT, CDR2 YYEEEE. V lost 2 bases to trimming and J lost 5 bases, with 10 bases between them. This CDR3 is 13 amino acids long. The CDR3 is CASSLGSRYGYTF. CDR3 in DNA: TGTGCCAGCAGCTTAGGGAGCAGATATGGCTACACCTTC.

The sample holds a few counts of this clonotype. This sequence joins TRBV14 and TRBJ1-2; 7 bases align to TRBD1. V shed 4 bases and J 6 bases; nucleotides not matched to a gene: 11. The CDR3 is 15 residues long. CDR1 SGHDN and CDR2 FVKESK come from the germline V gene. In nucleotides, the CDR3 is TGTGCCAGCAGCCTCCCAGGGGGGGGGCCGGATGGCTACACCTTC. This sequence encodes CASSLPGGGPDGYTF.